This paragraph covers one T cell receptor (beta chain) sequence. Its specificity is not known. This entry is derived from a study of OX40 agonist ivuxolimab in advanced cancers. Study summary: Cancers in dose escalation were hepatocellular, melanoma, renal cell and head and neck. Treatment received earlier with anti-PD-1, anti-PD-L1 or anti-CTLA-4 agents was allowed, and more than 35% had some.

This CDR3 region has 13 residues. Germline loops: CDR1 LNHDA, CDR2 SQIVND (reference sequence). The junction had 8 bases not matched to a gene; V was cut back by 6 bases and J by 9 bases. The data were produced by immunoSEQ multiplex PCR, yet TCRdb's version contains in-frame clones alone and is incomplete. The table includes 40,000 to 45,000 clones, over 70% detected once. Study findings and constraints: Expanded peripheral T cells had an undetermined antigen specificity. At 0.1-3.0 mg/kg, partial responders had clonal expansion among the lowest observed.

The TCR originated in an adult with an advanced solid tumor such as melanoma, head and neck, liver or kidney cancer. Sequenced material: CD4+ or CD8+ T cells sorted from blood, taken in a trial of the OX40 agonist ivuxolimab. The chain has TRBV19 and TRBJ1-5; 7 positions agree with TRBD1. CDR3 in DNA: TGTGCCAGTAGGGAACAGGGGCGAGGGCCCCAGCATTTT. This translates into CASREQGRGPQHF.